The sample holds a few counts of the clone carrying this TCR beta chain. The antigen remains undetermined. The CDR3 runs 15 residues. V shed 6 bases and J shed 4 bases, with 21 bases lying between them. CDR1 and CDR2 from the germline V gene are DFQATT and SNEGSKA (reference sequence). Quantitative 5'-RACE with molecular barcodes was used to make the TCR beta libraries. One entry per CDR3 protein, called by TCRdb with MiXCR from the 5' RACE reads. The sample consists of roughly 670,000 distinct CDR3 sequences, around 20% of them appearing once. The data were obtained in a study of CD8 T cells in ankylosing spondylitis. Study-wide points: Matched ankylosing spondylitis synovial fluid reportedly contained a significantly enriched population of disease-linked clones. A number of the motif variants had already been described in reactive arthritis synovial fluid and blood. CD8+ cells made up the disease-linked clones, which were relatively rare in peripheral blood. Blood from ankylosing spondylitis patients appeared to carry a characteristic roughly 8-variant TCR beta motif.

The receptor comes from a male donor with ankylosing spondylitis. Sequencing input: blood, either unsorted or a sorted T cell fraction (not recorded which). The gene calls are TRBV20-1 and TRBJ1-1; D is unresolved. CDR3 residues: CSAITVTGMITEAFF. CDR3 sequence (DNA): TGCAGTGCCATCACGGTGACGGGCATGATCACTGAAGCTTTCTTT.